The 25 T cell receptor beta chains given below trace back to one sample, sequenced in a study of beta chain features in type 1 diabetes. Expressed TCRB transcripts got sequenced, as all isolated RNA was reverse transcribed. Sequencing was performed with immunoSEQ multiplex PCR; in TCRdb, only in-frame clones are kept and a portion is missing. The table has around 300,000 clones, about 7.8% seen once. Sequenced input: central memory CD4+ T cells from blood. All receptors derive from a young woman in good health.

This clone was seen more than once but under ten times. The chain recombines TRBV18 with TRBJ1-2, with D possibly being TRBD1 (6 bases). Germline CDR1 and CDR2: KGHSH and LQKENI. The CDR3 totals 12 residues. Trimming left V 5 bases short and J 7 bases short, with 11 bases between. The CDR3 DNA is TGTGCCAGCTCATCCACAGGGTTTGGCTACACCTTC. Its protein product is CASSSTGFGYTF.

The chain carries TRBV5-1 and TRBJ2-5; 9 positions agree with TRBD1. V shed 2 bases and J 4 bases; nucleotides not matched to a gene: 6. The CDR3 has 15 residues. Per germline, CDR1 SGHRS and CDR2 YFSETQ. The CDR3 loop is CASSFPGQGVETQYF. In DNA form, the CDR3 reads TGCGCCAGCAGCTTCCCGGGACAGGGTGTAGAGACCCAGTACTTC.

This clone was seen ten or more times. V is TRBV14 and J is TRBJ2-4; tentative D call: TRBD2 (6 bases). V was trimmed by 4 bases and J by 0 bases, leaving 10 bases between them. The germline V gene has CDR1 SGHDN and CDR2 FVKESK. The CDR3 is 15 residues long. CDR3 sequence (DNA): TGTGCCAGCAGCCTGGGACTCTCAGCCAAAAACATTCAGTACTTC. Translating gives CASSLGLSAKNIQYF.

The chain has TRBV19 and TRBJ1-5; D might be TRBD1 (6 bases). Germline-derived CDR1 and CDR2 are LNHDA and SQIVND (reference sequence). The CDR3 length is 15 residues. With 6 bases removed from V and 6 bases from J, the gap between germline ends came to 18 bases. This CDR3 reads CASRSIQGKVQPQHF. As DNA, the CDR3 is TGTGCCAGTAGAAGTATCCAGGGGAAGGTTCAGCCCCAGCATTTT.

The sample holds a few counts of this clone. This sequence joins TRBV6-4 and TRBJ1-1, with 8 bases fitting TRBD1. Germline assignment: CDR1 MRHNA and CDR2 SNTAGT. The CDR3 has 14 residues. V was clipped by 6 bases and J by 1 base; unmatched bases: 4. The CDR3 nucleotides read TGTGCCAGCAGGGCTCAGGGGGCGAACACTGAAGCTTTCTTT. Translated: CASRAQGANTEAFF.

A word on this clone: Its ends do not fully match the called genes, so a read error is possible. V usage is TRBV7-2 and J usage is TRBJ1-1; D not certain. CDR1 is SGHTA, CDR2 FQGNSA, per germline. The CDR3 length is 14 residues. Here the CDR3 reads CASSQMGVNTEAFF. The CDR3 DNA reads TGCGCCAGCAGCCAGATGGGAGTGAACACTGAAGCTTTCTTT.

This clone was picked up a small number of times. This rearrangement joins TRBV6-1 to TRBJ2-6; D perhaps matches TRBD1 (6 bases). Germline CDR1 and CDR2: MNHNS and SASEGT. The CDR3 sequence is 17 residues long. The V and J ends lost 4 bases and 0 bases respectively, with 13 bases between them. The CDR3 is CASSAYRATSGANVLTF. CDR3 nucleotides: TGTGCCAGCAGTGCCTACAGGGCAACCTCTGGGGCCAACGTCCTGACTTTC.

The chain employs TRBV9 and TRBJ2-1, with 11 nucleotides matching TRBD2. Germline V gene sequence: CDR1 SGDLS, CDR2 YYNGEE. The CDR3 has 14 residues. The J segment lost 4 bases and the V segment lost 4 bases, leaving 1 base of the junction unmatched. CDR3 loop: CASSTSGRYNEQFF. CDR3 nucleotides: TGTGCCAGCAGCACTAGCGGGAGATACAATGAGCAGTTCTTC.

V and J are TRBV11-2 and TRBJ2-5, with unresolved D. Germline loops: CDR1 SGHAT, CDR2 FQNNGV. The CDR3 covers 13 residues. V gave up 0 bases and J gave up 5 bases, with 7 bases separating them. CDR3 residues: CASSLDGPETQYF. The CDR3 coding sequence is TGTGCCAGCAGCTTAGATGGTCCCGAGACCCAGTACTTC.

Only a few counts were recorded for this clone. The gene calls are TRBV30 and TRBJ1-1; D gene ambiguous. Germline loops: CDR1 GTSNPN, CDR2 SVGIG (reference sequence). V shed 5 bases and J shed 2 bases, with 3 bases lying between them. CDR3 length: 10 amino acids. The CDR3 sequence: CAWENTEAFF. For the CDR3, the DNA is TGTGCCTGGGAAAACACTGAAGCTTTCTTT.

This clone was recorded a few times. The rearrangement uses TRBV7-3 and TRBJ1-1, with D perhaps TRBD1 (6 bases). Between the trimmed V and J ends, which lost 5 bases and 1 base, there was a span of 8 bases. Germline values: CDR1 SGHTA, CDR2 FQGTGA. This CDR3 contains 13 residues. CDR3 nucleotide sequence: TGTGCCAGCAGCCGGACAGAGAACACTGAAGCTTTCTTT. The encoded protein is CASSRTENTEAFF. Full variable domain (rest looked up from reference TRBV7-3 and TRBJ1-1): GAGVSQTPSNKVTEKGKYVELRCDPISGHTALYWYRQSLGQGPEFLIYFQGTGAADDSGLPNDRFFAVRPEGSVSTLKIQRTERGDSAVYLCASSRTENTEAFFGQGTRLTVV.

The chain is built from TRBV5-1 and TRBJ2-7; a weak D match, TRBD1 (6 bases). From germline, CDR1 is SGHRS and CDR2 YFSETQ. Trimming took 1 base from V and 1 from J, leaving 9 bases between them. The CDR3 has 14 residues. The CDR3 DNA follows: TGCGCCAGCAGCTTGCAAGGGGGTTCCTACGAGCAGTACGTC. Translating it yields CASSLQGGSYEQYV.

The chain recombines TRBV4-1 with TRBJ2-3; 10 bases agree with TRBD2. CDR1 MGHRA and CDR2 YSYEKL come from the germline V gene. This CDR3 contains 16 residues. V trimming: 3 bases; J trimming: 6 bases; junction bases outside the gene matches: 9. The CDR3 here is CASSQASGSPPDTQYF. CDR3 coding DNA: TGCGCCAGCAGCCAGGCTAGCGGGAGCCCGCCTGATACGCAGTATTTT.

V usage is TRBV5-5 and J usage is TRBJ1-4; perhaps TRBD1 as D (5 bases). Trimming stripped 3 bases from V and 8 bases from J, with 17 bases between. Per the germline V gene, CDR1 is SGHKS and CDR2 is YYEKEE (reference sequence). The CDR3 totals 15 residues. The CDR3 bases are TGTGCCAGCAGCTCTGGGACGGCCGGCGGGGAAAAACTGTTTTTT. Protein product: CASSSGTAGGEKLFF.

This clone occurred a few times. The chain couples TRBV29-1 to TRBJ2-7; tentatively, D is TRBD2 (6 bases). The CDR3 has 12 residues. Deletions cut 6 bases from V and 3 bases from J, with 12 bases between. The germline CDR1 and CDR2 sequences are SQVTM and ANQGSEA. Written as DNA, the CDR3 is TGCAGCGTGAATGGACTAAACTACGAGCAGTACTTC. It yields the protein CSVNGLNYEQYF.

The chain couples TRBV10-3 to TRBJ1-2; 10 bases match TRBD1. The CDR3 is 15 residues long. From germline, CDR1 is ENHRY and CDR2 SYGVKD. J gave up 14 bases and V 0 bases, and 12 bases lay outside the gene matches. The CDR3 DNA reads TGTGCCATCAGTGAGTCGTCGGAGACAGGGGGCTGGCGGACCTTC. This codes for CAISESSETGGWRTF.

This clone was seen a handful of times. In DNA form, the CDR3 reads TGTGCCAGCTCACCGGGGTTAGGAGGTACCAACGTCCTGACTTTC. This encodes CASSPGLGGTNVLTF. This sequence joins TRBV18 and TRBJ2-6, with D possibly TRBD2 on 5 matching bases. CDR1 and CDR2 from the germline V gene are KGHSH and LQKENI. V was cut by 3 bases and J by 8 bases, with 14 bases left in between. The CDR3 is 15 residues long.

The rearrangement joins TRBV5-1 to TRBJ2-7, with D unclear. The germline V and J ends were trimmed by 0 bases and 2 bases, with 6 bases remaining between them. Germline CDR1 SGHRS, CDR2 YFSETQ. This CDR3 contains 13 residues. CDR3 protein: CASSLAPTYEQYF. The CDR3 DNA reads as TGCGCCAGCAGCTTGGCCCCAACCTACGAGCAGTACTTC.

This clone was seen ten or more times. The genes are TRBV27 and TRBJ2-1, with D possibly matching TRBD1 (6 bases). V was shortened by 6 bases and J by 1 base, with 13 bases between the two germline ends. This CDR3 is 15 amino acids long. Germline CDR1 reads MNHEY; CDR2 reads SMNVEV (reference sequence). The CDR3 is CASSVQGTSYNEQFF. The DNA of the CDR3 is TGTGCCAGCAGCGTACAGGGAACTTCCTACAATGAGCAGTTCTTC.

The rearrangement uses TRBV4-1 and TRBJ2-7; tentative D call: TRBD1 (5 bases). The CDR3 sequence is 14 residues long. Germline-derived CDR1 and CDR2 are MGHRA and YSYEKL. The germline V and J ends were trimmed by 6 bases and 2 bases, with 14 bases remaining between them. The CDR3 loop reads CASRETEVTYEQYF. DNA for the CDR3: TGCGCCAGCAGAGAGACAGAGGTAACCTACGAGCAGTACTTC.

This chain links TRBV11-2 with TRBJ2-3, with 11 bases lining up with TRBD2. The CDR3 runs 17 residues. Losses at the gene ends were 4 bases for V and 2 bases for J; bases not matched to a gene: 8. Germline CDR1 SGHAT, CDR2 FQNNGV. The CDR3 protein is CASSSDIAGGPTDTQYF. CDR3 nucleotide sequence: TGTGCCAGCAGCTCCGATATAGCGGGGGGGCCCACAGATACGCAGTATTTT.

This chain joins TRBV7-3 and TRBJ2-5; 7 nucleotides line up with TRBD1. The V gene's germline CDR1 is SGHTA and CDR2 FQGTGA. After removal of 5 bases from V and 4 bases from J, the junction contained 4 bases not matched to a gene. CDR3 length equals 13 residues. CDR3 DNA sequence: TGTGCCAGCAGCCCGACAGGGCCAGAGACCCAGTACTTC. The encoded protein is CASSPTGPETQYF.

This clone has at least ten counts. This chain uses TRBV28 with TRBJ2-1; 9 bases align to TRBD1. The CDR3 length is 15 residues. The J segment lost 12 bases and the V segment lost 7 bases, leaving 16 bases of the junction unmatched. Germline CDR1 is MDHEN and CDR2 is SYDVKM. CDR3 sequence: CASTLRDRVTVRQFF. CDR3 nucleotide sequence: TGTGCCAGCACCCTCCGGGACAGGGTCACGGTTAGGCAGTTCTTC.

This clone was seen repeatedly, ten times or more. This chain connects TRBV7-9 to TRBJ2-6; D possibly corresponds to TRBD1 (5 bases). The germline CDR1 and CDR2 sequences are SEHNR and FQNEAQ (reference sequence). The V and J ends lost 3 bases and 2 bases respectively, with 5 bases between them. This CDR3 has 14 residues. The CDR3 protein is CASSFRAGANVLTF. The CDR3 region has the DNA TGTGCCAGCAGCTTCAGGGCTGGGGCCAACGTCCTGACTTTC.

This clone was picked up a small number of times. The chain has TRBV5-6 and TRBJ1-2; tentatively, D is TRBD1 (6 bases). CDR1 and CDR2 from the germline V gene are SGHDT and YYEEEE. Trimming shortened V by 5 bases and J by 8 bases, and 13 bases separated the two germline ends. This CDR3 comprises 12 residues. CDR3 region: CASSLGGRGYTF. CDR3 bases: TGTGCCAGCAGTCTCGGGGGGCGAGGCTACACCTTC. The variable domain in full, with the rest retrieved from reference TRBV5-6 and TRBJ1-2, is DAGVTQSPTHLIKTRGQQVTLRCSPKSGHDTVSWYQQALGQGPQFIFQYYEEEERQRGNFPDRFSGHQFPNYSSELNVNALLLGDSALYLCASSLGGRGYTFGSGTRLTVV.